This TCR beta chain was observed in a study of radiotherapy plus CTLA-4 blockade in lung cancer. Trimming left V 0 bases short and J 6 bases short, with 13 bases between. The germline gives CDR1 SGHTA, CDR2 FQGNSA. The CDR3 spans 15 residues. This clone was counted a single time. Its specificity is not known. Study-level results: Early blood T cell clone dynamics reportedly forecast response best, with interferon-beta. Some TCR clones had been derived from tumors. These clones expanded in peripheral blood after radiotherapy plus ipilimumab.

TCRdb's copy holds only in-frame clones and misses some; the assay was immunoSEQ multiplex PCR. Of about 85,000 clones in the sample, approximately 86% were seen once. Ipilimumab CTLA-4 blockade and focal radiation were given to patients with chemo-refractory metastatic non-small-cell lung cancer. This sequence originates from a human donor with non-small cell lung cancer who had a partial response to radiotherapy plus ipilimumab. This chain uses TRBV7-2 with TRBJ2-3; maybe TRBD2 (5 bases). This material consisted of peripheral blood, taken from a patient treated with radiotherapy plus ipilimumab. The CDR3 sequence: CASSLATTQADTQYF. The CDR3 DNA sequence: TGTGCCAGCAGCTTAGCGACTACCCAGGCCGATACGCAGTATTTT. The full variable domain, completed using reference TRBV7-2 and TRBJ2-3, is GAGVSQSPSNKVTEKGKDVELRCDPISGHTALYWYRQSLGQGLEFLIYFQGNSAPDKSGLPSDRFSAERTGGSVSTLTIQRTQQEDSAVYLCASSLATTQADTQYFGPGTRLTVL.